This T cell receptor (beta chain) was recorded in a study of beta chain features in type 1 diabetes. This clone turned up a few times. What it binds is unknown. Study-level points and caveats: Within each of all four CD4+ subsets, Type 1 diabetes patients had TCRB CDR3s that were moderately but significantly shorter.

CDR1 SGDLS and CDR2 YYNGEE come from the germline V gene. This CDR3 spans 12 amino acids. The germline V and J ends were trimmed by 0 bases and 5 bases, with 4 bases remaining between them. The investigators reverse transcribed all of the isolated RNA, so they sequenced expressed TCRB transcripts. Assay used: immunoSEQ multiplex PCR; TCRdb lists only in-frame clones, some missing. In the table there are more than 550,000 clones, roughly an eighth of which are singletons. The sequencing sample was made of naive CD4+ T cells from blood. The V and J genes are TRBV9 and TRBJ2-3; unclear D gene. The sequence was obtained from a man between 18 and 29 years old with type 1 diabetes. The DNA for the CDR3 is TGTGCCAGCAGCGTAGTGAAAGATACGCAGTATTTT. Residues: CASSVVKDTQYF.